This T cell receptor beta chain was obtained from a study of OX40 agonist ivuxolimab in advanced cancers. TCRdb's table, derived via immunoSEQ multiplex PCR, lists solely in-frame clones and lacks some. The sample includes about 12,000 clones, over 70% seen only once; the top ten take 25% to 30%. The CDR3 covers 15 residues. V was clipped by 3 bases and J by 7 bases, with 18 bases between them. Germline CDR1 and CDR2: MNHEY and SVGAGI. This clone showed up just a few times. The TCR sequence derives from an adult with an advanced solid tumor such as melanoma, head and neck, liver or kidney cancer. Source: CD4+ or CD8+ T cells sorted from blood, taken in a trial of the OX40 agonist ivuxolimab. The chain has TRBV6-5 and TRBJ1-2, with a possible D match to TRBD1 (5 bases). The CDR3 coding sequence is TGTGCCAGCAGTTATGGGTCCCAGCCGGGGCCTGGCTACACCTTC. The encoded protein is CASSYGSQPGPGYTF.